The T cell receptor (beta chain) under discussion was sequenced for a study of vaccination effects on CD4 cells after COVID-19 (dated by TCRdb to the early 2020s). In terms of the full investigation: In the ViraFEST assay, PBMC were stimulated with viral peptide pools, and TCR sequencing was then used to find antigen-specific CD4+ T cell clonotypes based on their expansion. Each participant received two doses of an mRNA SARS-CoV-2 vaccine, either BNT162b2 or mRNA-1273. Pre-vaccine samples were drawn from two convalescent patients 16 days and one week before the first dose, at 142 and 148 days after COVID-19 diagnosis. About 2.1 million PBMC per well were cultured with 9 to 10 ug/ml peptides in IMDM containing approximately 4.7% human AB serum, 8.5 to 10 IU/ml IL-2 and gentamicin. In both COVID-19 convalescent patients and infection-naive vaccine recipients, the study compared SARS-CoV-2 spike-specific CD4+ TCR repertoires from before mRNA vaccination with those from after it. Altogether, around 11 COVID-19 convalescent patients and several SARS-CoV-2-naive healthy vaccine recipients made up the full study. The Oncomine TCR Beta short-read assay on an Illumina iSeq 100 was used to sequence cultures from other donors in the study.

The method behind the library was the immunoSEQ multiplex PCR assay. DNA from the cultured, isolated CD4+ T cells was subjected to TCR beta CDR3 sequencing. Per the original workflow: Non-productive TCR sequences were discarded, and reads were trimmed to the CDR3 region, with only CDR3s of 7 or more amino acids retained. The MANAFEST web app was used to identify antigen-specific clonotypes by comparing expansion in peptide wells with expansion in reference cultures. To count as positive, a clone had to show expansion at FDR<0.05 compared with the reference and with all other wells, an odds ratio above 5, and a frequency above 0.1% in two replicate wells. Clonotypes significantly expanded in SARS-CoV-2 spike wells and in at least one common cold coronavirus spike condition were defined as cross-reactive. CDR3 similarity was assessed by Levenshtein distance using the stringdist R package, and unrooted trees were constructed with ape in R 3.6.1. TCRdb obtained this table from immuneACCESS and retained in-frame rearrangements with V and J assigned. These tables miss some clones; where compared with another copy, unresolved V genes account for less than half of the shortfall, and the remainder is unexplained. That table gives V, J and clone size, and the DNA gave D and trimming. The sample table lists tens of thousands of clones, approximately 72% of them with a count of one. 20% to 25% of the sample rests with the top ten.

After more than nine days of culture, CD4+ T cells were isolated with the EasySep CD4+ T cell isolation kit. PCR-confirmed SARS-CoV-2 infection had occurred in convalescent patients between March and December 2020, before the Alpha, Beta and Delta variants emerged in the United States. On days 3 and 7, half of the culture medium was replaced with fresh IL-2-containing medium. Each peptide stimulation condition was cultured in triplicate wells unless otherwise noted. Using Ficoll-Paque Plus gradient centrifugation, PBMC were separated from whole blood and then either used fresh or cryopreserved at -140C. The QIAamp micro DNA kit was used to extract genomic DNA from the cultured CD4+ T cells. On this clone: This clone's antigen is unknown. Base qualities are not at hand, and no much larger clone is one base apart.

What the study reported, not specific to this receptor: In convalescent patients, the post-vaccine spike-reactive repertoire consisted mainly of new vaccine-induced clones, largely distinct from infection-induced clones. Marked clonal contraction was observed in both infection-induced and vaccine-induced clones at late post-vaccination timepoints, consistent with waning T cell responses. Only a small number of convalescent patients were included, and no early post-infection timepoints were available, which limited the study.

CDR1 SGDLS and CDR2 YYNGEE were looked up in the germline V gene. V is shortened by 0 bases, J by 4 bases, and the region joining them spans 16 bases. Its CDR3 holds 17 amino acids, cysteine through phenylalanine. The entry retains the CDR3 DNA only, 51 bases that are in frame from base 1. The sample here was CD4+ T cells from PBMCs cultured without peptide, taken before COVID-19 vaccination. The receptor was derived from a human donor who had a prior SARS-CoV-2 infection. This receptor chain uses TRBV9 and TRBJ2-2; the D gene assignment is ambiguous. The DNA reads TGTGCCAGCAGCGTAGTAAAGGCGGTAGTGGCCACCGGGGAGCTGTTTTTT. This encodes CASSVVKAVVATGELFF. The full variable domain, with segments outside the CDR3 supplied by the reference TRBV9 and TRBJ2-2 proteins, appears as DSGVTQTPKHLITATGQRVTLRCSPRSGDLSVYWYQQSLDQGLQFLIQYYNGEERAKGNILERFSAQQFPDLHSELNLSSLELGDSALYFCASSVVKAVVATGELFFGEGSRLTVL.